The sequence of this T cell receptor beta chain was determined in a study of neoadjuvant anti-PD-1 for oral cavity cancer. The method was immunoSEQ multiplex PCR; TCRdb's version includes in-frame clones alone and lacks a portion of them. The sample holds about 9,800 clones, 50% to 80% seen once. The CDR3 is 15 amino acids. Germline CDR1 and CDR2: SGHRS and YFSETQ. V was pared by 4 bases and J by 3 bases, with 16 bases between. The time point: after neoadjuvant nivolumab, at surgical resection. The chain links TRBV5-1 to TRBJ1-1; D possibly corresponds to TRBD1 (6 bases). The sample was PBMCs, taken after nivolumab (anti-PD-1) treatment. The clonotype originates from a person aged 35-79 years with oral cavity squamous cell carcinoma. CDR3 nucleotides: TGCGCCAGCAGCCTTACCTCCGGGACACACACTGAAGCTTTCTTT. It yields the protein CASSLTSGTHTEAFF.